This section outlines one T cell receptor (beta chain) sequence together with its context. This record comes from a study of regulatory T cells in long-lasting Graves disease. There are 15 residues in the CDR3. Germline V gene lookup returns CDR1 SEHNR and CDR2 FQNEAQ (reference sequence). Trimming took 4 bases from V and 6 from J; bases not matched to a gene: 10. Combining iRepertoire HTBI primers with Arm-PCR of CDR3 regions, the authors built TCR beta libraries. Each CDR3 protein gets one entry after TCRdb re-called the multiplex PCR reads with MiXCR. Of about 540,000 distinct CDR3 sequences in the sample, about 13% are singletons; the top ten hold under 10%. The time point: newly diagnosed GD, antithyroid drugs for less than 3 months. Extracted RNA from PBMCs served as the source of the TCR library. These data are also associated with another study on T cells in Graves' hyperthyroidism and ophthalmopathy.

The chain has TRBV7-9 and TRBJ2-7; the match to TRBD2 covers 9 bases. The specimen comprised peripheral blood mononuclear cells (PBMCs), sampled at new diagnosis, from a patient treated with antithyroid drugs. The sequence was collected from a man aged 25-40 years with Graves disease. In nucleotides, the CDR3 is TGTGCCAGCAGCTCCTTAGCGGGAGCGCTTTCCGAGCAGTACTTC. Its translation is CASSSLAGALSEQYF.